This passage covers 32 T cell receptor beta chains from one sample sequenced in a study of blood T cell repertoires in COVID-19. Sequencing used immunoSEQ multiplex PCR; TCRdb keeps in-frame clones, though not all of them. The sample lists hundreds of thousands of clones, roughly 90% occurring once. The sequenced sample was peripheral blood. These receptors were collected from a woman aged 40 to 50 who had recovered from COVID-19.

CDR3: CASSLGTPYTQYF. CDR3 bases: TGTGCCAGCAGCCTGGGGACTCCTTATACGCAGTATTTT. The gene calls are TRBV12-3 or TRBV12-4 and TRBJ2-3; TRBD2 is a possible D gene (6 bases). This CDR3 is 13 amino acids long. V was clipped by 6 bases and J by 7 bases, with 14 bases between them.

CDR3 in DNA: TGTGCCAGCACAAAAGCAGCCGGAGCAACTAATGAAAAACTGTTTTTT. Protein sequence: CASTKAAGATNEKLFF. The genes are TRBV2 and TRBJ1-4, with D hard to call. Germline loops: CDR1 SNHLY, CDR2 FYNNEI. The V gene lost 7 bases and the J gene lost 0 bases, with 15 bases spanning the gap. CDR3 size: 16 residues.

The CDR3 reads CASSLLTSGIYNEQFF. CDR3 bases: TGTGCCAGCAGCTTACTGACTAGCGGGATATACAATGAGCAGTTCTTC. The chain is built from TRBV11-3 and TRBJ2-1; 11 bases fit TRBD2. This CDR3 region has 16 residues. V was clipped by 2 bases and J by 4 bases; unmatched bases: 4. Germline loops: CDR1 SGHNT, CDR2 YENEEA. The full variable domain, rest sourced from reference TRBV11-3 and TRBJ2-1, is EAGVVQSPRYKIIEKKQPVAFWCNPISGHNTLYWYLQNLGQGPELLIRYENEEAVDDSQLPKDRFSAERLKGVDSTLKIQPAELGDSAVYLCASSLLTSGIYNEQFFGPGTRLTVL.

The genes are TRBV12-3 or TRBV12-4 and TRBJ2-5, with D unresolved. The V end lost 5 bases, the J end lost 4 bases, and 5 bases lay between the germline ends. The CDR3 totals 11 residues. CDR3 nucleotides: TGTGCCAGCAGTGCACTAGAGACCCAGTACTTC. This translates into CASSALETQYF.

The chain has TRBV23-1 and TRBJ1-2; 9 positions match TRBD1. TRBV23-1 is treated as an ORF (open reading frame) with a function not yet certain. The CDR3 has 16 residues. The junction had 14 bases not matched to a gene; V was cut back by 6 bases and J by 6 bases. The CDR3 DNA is TGCGCCAGCAGACGATTTTTTCGGGACAGGGACAATGGCTACACCTTC. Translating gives CASRRFFRDRDNGYTF.

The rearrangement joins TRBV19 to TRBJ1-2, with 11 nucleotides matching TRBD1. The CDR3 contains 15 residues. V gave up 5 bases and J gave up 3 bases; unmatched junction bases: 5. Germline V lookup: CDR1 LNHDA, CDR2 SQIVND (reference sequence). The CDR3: CASSPRTGGDYGYTF. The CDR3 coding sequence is TGTGCCAGTAGTCCACGGACAGGGGGCGACTATGGCTACACCTTC.

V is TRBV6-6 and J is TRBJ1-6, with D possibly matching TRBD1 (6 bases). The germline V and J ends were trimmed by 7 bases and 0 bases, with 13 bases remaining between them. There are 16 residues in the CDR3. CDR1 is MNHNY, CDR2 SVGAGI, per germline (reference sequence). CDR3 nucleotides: TGTGCCAGCACCCTGGGGGCGAGCTCCTATAATTCACCCCTCCACTTT. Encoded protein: CASTLGASSYNSPLHF.

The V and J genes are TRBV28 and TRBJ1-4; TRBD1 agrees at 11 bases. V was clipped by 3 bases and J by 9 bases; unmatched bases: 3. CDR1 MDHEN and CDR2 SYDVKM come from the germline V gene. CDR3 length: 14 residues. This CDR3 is CASSFGQGAKKLFF. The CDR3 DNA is TGTGCCAGCAGTTTTGGACAGGGGGCGAAAAAACTGTTTTTT.

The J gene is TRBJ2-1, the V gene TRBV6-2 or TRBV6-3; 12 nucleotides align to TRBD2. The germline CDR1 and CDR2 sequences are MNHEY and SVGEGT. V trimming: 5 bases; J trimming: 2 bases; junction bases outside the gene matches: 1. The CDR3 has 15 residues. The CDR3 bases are TGTGCCAGCAGTAGACTAGCGGGGGCCTACAATGAGCAGTTCTTC. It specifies CASSRLAGAYNEQFF.

CDR3: CASSTSKTAQETQYF. The CDR3 DNA sequence: TGTGCCAGCAGTACCTCAAAGACTGCGCAAGAGACCCAGTACTTC. J is TRBJ2-5 and V is TRBV28; D not resolved. V was shortened by 5 bases and J by 2 bases, with 15 bases between the two germline ends. This CDR3 spans 15 amino acids. The germline V gene has CDR1 MDHEN and CDR2 SYDVKM.

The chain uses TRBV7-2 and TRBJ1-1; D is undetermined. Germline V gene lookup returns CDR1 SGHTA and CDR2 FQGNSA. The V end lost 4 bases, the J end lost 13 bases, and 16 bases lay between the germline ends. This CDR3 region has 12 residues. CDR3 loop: CASSSAALQVFF. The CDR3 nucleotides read TGTGCCAGCAGCTCTGCCGCCTTACAAGTTTTCTTT.

Here the CDR3 reads CASSFIQGTGELFF. CDR3 nucleotides: TGCGCCAGCAGCTTTATACAGGGGACCGGGGAGCTGTTTTTT. V usage is TRBV5-1 and J usage is TRBJ2-2, with 7 bases matching TRBD1. Germline CDR1 and CDR2: SGHRS and YFSETQ. The CDR3 is 14 amino acids. Trimming at V came to 2 bases and at J to 5 bases, leaving 3 bases not matched to a gene.

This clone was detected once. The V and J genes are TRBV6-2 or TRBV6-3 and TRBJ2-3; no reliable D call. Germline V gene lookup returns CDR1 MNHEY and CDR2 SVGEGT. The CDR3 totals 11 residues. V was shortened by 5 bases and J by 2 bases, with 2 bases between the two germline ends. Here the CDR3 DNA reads TGTGCCAGCAGTCACACAGATACGCAGTATTTT. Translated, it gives CASSHTDTQYF.

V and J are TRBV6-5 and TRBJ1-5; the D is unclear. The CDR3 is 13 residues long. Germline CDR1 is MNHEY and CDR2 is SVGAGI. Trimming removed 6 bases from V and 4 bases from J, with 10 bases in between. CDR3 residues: CASSLQQNQPQHF. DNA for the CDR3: TGTGCCAGCAGCCTACAGCAGAATCAGCCCCAGCATTTT.

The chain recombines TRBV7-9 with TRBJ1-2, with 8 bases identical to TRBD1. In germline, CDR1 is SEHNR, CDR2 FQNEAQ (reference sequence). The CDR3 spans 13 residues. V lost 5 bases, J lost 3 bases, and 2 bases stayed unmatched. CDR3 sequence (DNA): TGTGCCAGCAGCCCGACAGGGGACTATGGCTACACCTTC. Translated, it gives CASSPTGDYGYTF.

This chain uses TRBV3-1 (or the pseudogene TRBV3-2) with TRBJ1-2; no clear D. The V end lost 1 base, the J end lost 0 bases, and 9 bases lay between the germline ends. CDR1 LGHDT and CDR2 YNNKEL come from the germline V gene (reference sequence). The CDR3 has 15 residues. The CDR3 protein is CASSQAGASNYGYTF. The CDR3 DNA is TGTGCCAGCAGCCAAGCTGGAGCTTCTAACTATGGCTACACCTTC.

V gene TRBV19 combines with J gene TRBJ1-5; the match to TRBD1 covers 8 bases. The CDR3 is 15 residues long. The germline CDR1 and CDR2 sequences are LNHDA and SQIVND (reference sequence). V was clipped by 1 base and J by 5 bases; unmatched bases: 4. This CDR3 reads CASSIGGTGYQPQHF. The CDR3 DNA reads TGTGCCAGTAGTATAGGGGGGACAGGTTATCAGCCCCAGCATTTT.

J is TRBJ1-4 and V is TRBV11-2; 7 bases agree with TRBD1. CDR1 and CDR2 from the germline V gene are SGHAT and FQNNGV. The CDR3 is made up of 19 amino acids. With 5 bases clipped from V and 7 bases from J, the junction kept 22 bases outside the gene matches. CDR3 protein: CASSAMPDRRGRGGEKLFF. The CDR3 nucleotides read TGTGCCAGCAGCGCTATGCCGGACAGGAGGGGGAGAGGGGGTGAAAAACTGTTTTTT.

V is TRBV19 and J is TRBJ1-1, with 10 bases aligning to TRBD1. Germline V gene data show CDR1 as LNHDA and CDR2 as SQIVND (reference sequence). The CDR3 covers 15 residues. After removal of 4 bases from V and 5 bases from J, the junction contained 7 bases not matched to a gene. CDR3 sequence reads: CASSRGTGVGTEAFF. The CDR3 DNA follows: TGTGCCAGTAGTAGGGGGACAGGGGTAGGGACTGAAGCTTTCTTT.

The CDR3 DNA sequence: TGTGCCTGGAGTCCTCGACTAGCGTTTACAGATACGCAGTATTTT. Protein product: CAWSPRLAFTDTQYF. The gene calls are TRBV30 and TRBJ2-3; 8 nucleotides line up with TRBD2. With V trimmed by 2 bases and J by 3 bases, 7 bases remained unmatched. The CDR3 contains 15 residues. CDR1 GTSNPN and CDR2 SVGIG come from the germline V gene (reference sequence).

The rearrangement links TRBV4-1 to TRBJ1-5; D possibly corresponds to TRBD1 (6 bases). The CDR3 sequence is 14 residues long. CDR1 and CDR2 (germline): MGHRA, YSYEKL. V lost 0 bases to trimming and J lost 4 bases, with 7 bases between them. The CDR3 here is CASSQDRGNQPQHF. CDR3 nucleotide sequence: TGCGCCAGCAGCCAAGACAGGGGTAATCAGCCCCAGCATTTT.

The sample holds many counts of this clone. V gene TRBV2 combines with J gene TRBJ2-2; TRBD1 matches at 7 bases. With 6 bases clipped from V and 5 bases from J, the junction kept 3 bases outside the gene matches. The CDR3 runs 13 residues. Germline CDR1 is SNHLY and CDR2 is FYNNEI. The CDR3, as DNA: TGTGCCAGCAGCCCGACAGGGACCGGGGAGCTGTTTTTT. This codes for CASSPTGTGELFF. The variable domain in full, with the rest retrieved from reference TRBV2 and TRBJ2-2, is EPEVTQTPSHQVTQMGQEVILRCVPISNHLYFYWYRQILGQKVEFLVSFYNNEISEKSEIFDDQFSVERPDGSNFTLKIRSTKLEDSAMYFCASSPTGTGELFFGEGSRLTVL.

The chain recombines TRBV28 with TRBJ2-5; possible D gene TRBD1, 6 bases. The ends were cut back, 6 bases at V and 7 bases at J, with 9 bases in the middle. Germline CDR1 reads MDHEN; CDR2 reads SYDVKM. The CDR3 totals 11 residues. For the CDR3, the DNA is TGTGCCAGCAGCCTAGGGGGGACCCAGTACTTC. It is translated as CASSLGGTQYF.

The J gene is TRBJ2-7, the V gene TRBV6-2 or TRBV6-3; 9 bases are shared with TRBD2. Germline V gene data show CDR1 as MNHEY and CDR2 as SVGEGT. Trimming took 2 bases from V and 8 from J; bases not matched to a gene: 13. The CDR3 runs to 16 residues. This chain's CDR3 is CASSYQPVASGDKQYF. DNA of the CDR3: TGTGCCAGCAGTTACCAACCGGTGGCTAGCGGGGACAAGCAGTACTTC.

The CDR3 nucleotides read TGCGCCAGCAGCCAAGATATTGTAGGACAGGGGATTCACAATGAGCAGTTCTTC. It specifies CASSQDIVGQGIHNEQFF. The chain has TRBV4-3 and TRBJ2-1, with 9 bases matching TRBD1. With 0 bases clipped from V and 5 bases from J, the junction kept 11 bases outside the gene matches. The V gene's germline CDR1 is LGHNA and CDR2 YSLEER. The CDR3 loop spans 18 amino acids.

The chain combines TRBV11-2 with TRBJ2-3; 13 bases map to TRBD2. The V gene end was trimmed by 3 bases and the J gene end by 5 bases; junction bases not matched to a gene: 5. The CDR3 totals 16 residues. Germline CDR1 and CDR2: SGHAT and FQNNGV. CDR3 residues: CASSFTSGGAGDTQYF. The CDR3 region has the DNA TGTGCCAGCAGCTTCACTAGCGGGGGGGCAGGAGATACGCAGTATTTT.

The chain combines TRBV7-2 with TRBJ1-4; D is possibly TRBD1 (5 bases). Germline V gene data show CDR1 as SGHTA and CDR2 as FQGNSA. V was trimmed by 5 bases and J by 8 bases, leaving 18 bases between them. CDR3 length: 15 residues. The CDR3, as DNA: TGTGCCAGCAGCCTCGAGGCAGGGTGGGGAGAAAAACTGTTTTTT. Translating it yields CASSLEAGWGEKLFF.

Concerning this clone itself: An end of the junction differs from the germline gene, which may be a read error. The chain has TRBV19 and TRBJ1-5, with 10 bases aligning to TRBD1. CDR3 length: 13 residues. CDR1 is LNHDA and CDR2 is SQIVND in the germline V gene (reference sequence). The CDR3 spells CASSWRTGQGTNF. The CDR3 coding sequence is TGTGCCAGTAGTTGGCGCACGGGACAGGGGACCAATTTT.

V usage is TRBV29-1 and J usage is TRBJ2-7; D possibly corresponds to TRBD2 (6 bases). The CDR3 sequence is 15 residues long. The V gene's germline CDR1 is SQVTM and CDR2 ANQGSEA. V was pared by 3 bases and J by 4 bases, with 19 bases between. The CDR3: CSVDSDGGGYYEQYF. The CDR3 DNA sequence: TGCAGCGTTGATTCTGACGGCGGAGGGTATTACGAGCAGTACTTC.

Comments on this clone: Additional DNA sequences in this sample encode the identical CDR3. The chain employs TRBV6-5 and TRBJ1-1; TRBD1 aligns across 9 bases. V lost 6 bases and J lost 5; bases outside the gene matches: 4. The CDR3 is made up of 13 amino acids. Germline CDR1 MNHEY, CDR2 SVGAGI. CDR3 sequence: CASRGTGRTEAFF. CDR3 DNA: TGTGCCAGCAGAGGGACAGGGCGGACTGAAGCTTTCTTT.

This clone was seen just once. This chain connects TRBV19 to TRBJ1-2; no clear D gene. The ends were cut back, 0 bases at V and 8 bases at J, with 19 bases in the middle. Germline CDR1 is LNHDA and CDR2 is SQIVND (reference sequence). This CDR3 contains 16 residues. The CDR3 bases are TGTGCCAGTAGTATAGATGGTGCCCAGGCGTATTACGGCTACACCTTC. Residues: CASSIDGAQAYYGYTF.

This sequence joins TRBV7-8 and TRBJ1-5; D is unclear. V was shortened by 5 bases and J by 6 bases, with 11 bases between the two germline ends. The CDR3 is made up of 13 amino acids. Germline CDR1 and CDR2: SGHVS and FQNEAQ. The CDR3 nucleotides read TGTGCCAGCAGCCCATCCCGGGTTCAGCCCCAGCATTTT. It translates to CASSPSRVQPQHF. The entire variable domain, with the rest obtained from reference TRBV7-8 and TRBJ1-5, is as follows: GAGVSQSPRYKVAKRGQDVALRCDPISGHVSLFWYQQALGQGPEFLTYFQNEAQLDKSGLPSDRFFAERPEGSVSTLKIQRTQQEDSAVYLCASSPSRVQPQHFGDGTRLSIL.